This TCR beta chain was recorded in a study of T-cell memory formation after mild COVID-19. Using its own MiXCR run on the 5' RACE reads, TCRdb lists one record per CDR3 protein. The sample includes over 120,000 distinct CDR3 sequences, about a fifth of them seen just once. The CDR3 is 14 residues long. The germline gives CDR1 GTSNPN, CDR2 SVGIG (reference sequence). Trimming left V 3 bases short and J 4 bases short, with 13 bases between. The J gene is TRBJ1-5, the V gene TRBV30, with D unclear. Sequencing used PBMCs or a T cell subset sorted from them (not recorded which). This TCR was sampled from an adult woman who had mild COVID-19 (a few samples of this study predate the infection). Cell type and time point are not known. The CDR3 protein is CAWSLGPSNQPQHF. CDR3 nucleotide sequence: TGTGCCTGGAGCCTCGGGCCATCGAATCAGCCCCAGCATTTT.